This is a list of T cell receptor beta chains from one sample in a study of Graves' ophthalmopathy and Graves' hyperthyroidism. Each CDR3 protein is one row after TCRdb ran MiXCR on the multiplex PCR reads. The table lists 1 million to 1.3 million distinct CDR3 sequences, about two fifths of them singletons. The sample was peripheral blood or thyroid tissue (not recorded which). The receptors stem from an adult man with Graves' hyperthyroidism. CDR3s include the opening cysteine and the closing phenylalanine or tryptophan. The order of the fields is J gene, D gene, V gene, clone size, CDR3 DNA, CDR3 protein. A D gene is named only where the DNA matches it firmly. For some rows the clone size is stated as once, few or many, or as a class when expanded; others skip it.

J gene: TRBJ2-5; D gene: .; V gene: TRBV27; clone size: few; CDR3 DNA: TGTGCCAGCAGCCAGGCGGGGCACGGGACCCAGTACTTC; CDR3 protein: CASSQAGHGTQYF
J gene: TRBJ1-6; D gene: TRBD1; V gene: TRBV7-8; clone size: many; CDR3 DNA: TGTGCCAGCAGTCGACGACAGGGCTATAATTCACCCCTCCACTTT; CDR3 protein: CASSRRQGYNSPLHF
J gene: TRBJ2-7; D gene: .; V gene: TRBV25-1; clone size: .; CDR3 DNA: TGTGCCGAAGACGTGGGCCCCTACGAGCAGTACTTC; CDR3 protein: CAEDVGPYEQYF
J gene: TRBJ2-2; D gene: .; V gene: TRBV5-1; clone size: .; CDR3 DNA: TGCGCCAGCAGCCCCACAGAGTTACTAGCCTATGGCGGGGAGCTGTTTTTT; CDR3 protein: CASSPTELLAYGGELFF
J gene: TRBJ2-5; D gene: .; V gene: TRBV9; clone size: many; CDR3 DNA: TGTGCCAGCAGCTCCCGGACCAACCAAGAGACCCAGTACTTC; CDR3 protein: CASSSRTNQETQYF
J gene: TRBJ1-4; D gene: TRBD1; V gene: TRBV7-2; clone size: many; CDR3 DNA: TGTGCCAGCAGCGACATGGGACAGGGTGGAGAAAAACTGTTTTTT; CDR3 protein: CASSDMGQGGEKLFF
J gene: TRBJ1-5; D gene: .; V gene: TRBV7-7; clone size: many; CDR3 DNA: TGTGCCAGCAGCTTATCTTCCCGAGCTATCAATCAGCCCCAGCATTTT; CDR3 protein: CASSLSSRAINQPQHF
J gene: TRBJ1-1; D gene: .; V gene: TRBV24-1; clone size: many; CDR3 DNA: TGTGCCACCTCGGCCGGGGGCACTGAAGCTTTCTTT; CDR3 protein: CATSAGGTEAFF
J gene: TRBJ2-5; D gene: .; V gene: TRBV25-1; clone size: .; CDR3 DNA: TGTGCCAGCGTTGACGAGGGTGGGGAGACCCAGTGCTTC; CDR3 protein: CASVDEGGETQCF
J gene: TRBJ2-5; D gene: TRBD2; V gene: TRBV7-9; clone size: .; CDR3 DNA: TGCGCCAGCAGCCAAGCCAGCGGGGCTAAAGAGACCCAGTACTTC; CDR3 protein: CASSQASGAKETQYF
J gene: TRBJ2-5; D gene: .; V gene: TRBV10-3; clone size: .; CDR3 DNA: TGTGCCATCAGTGCCGCGGACTACCAAGAGACCCAGTACTTC; CDR3 protein: CAISAADYQETQYF
J gene: TRBJ2-7; D gene: TRBD2; V gene: TRBV7-8; clone size: many; CDR3 DNA: TGTGCCAGCAGCGTAGGACTAGCGGGAGGCGCCTACGAGCAGTACTTC; CDR3 protein: CASSVGLAGGAYEQYF
J gene: TRBJ2-7; D gene: .; V gene: TRBV10-3; clone size: .; CDR3 DNA: TGTGCCACAGGAAACGTGGACGAGCAGTACTTC; CDR3 protein: CATGNVDEQYF
J gene: TRBJ2-7; D gene: .; V gene: TRBV13; clone size: .; CDR3 DNA: TGTGCCAGCAGCTGGAGGGGGGGGAGCTCCTACGAGCAGTACTTC; CDR3 protein: CASSWRGGSSYEQYF
J gene: TRBJ2-7; D gene: TRBD2; V gene: TRBV12-3/TRBV12-4; clone size: many; CDR3 DNA: TGTGCCAGCAGTTACGAGCGGGGGGTTACCTACGAGCAGTACTTC; CDR3 protein: CASSYERGVTYEQYF
J gene: TRBJ2-5; D gene: TRBD2; V gene: TRBV11-2; clone size: few; CDR3 DNA: TGTGCCAGCAGCGGAGGCATCAGCGGGGGGATCCAAGAGACCCAGTACTTC; CDR3 protein: CASSGGISGGIQETQYF
J gene: TRBJ2-5; D gene: TRBD1; V gene: TRBV7-8; clone size: once; CDR3 DNA: TGTGCCAGCAGCCAGGGACAGGGGCCTGCGGAGACCCAGTACTTC; CDR3 protein: CASSQGQGPAETQYF
J gene: TRBJ2-5; D gene: TRBD2; V gene: TRBV29-1; clone size: .; CDR3 DNA: TGCAGCGTTGGTGGGAGCGGCGGGGGAGAGACCCAGTACTTC; CDR3 protein: CSVGGSGGGETQYF
J gene: TRBJ2-5; D gene: TRBD2; V gene: TRBV7-9; clone size: many; CDR3 DNA: TGTGCCAGCAACGGAGCGGGAGGTCCCAGACTCAGAGAGACCCAGTACTTC; CDR3 protein: CASNGAGGPRLRETQYF
J gene: TRBJ2-7; D gene: .; V gene: TRBV15; clone size: .; CDR3 DNA: TGTGCCACCAGCCAAAGAATCGGCGGAGGCTACGAGCAGTACTTC; CDR3 protein: CATSQRIGGGYEQYF